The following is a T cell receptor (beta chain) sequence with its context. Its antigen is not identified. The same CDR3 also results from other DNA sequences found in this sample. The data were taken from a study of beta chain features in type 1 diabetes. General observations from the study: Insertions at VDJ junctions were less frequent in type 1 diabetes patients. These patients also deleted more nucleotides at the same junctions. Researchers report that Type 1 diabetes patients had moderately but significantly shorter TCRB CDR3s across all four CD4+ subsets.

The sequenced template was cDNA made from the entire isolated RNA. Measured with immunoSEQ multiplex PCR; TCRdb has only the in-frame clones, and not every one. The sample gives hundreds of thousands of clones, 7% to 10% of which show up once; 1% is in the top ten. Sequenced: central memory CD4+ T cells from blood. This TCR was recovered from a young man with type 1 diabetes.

The CDR3 DNA reads as TGTGCCAGCAGCTTGGGCAGGGTTCCGGATACGCAGTATTTT. It specifies CASSLGRVPDTQYF. The chain is built from TRBV11-2 and TRBJ2-3; the D gene is possibly TRBD1 (5 bases). The germline V gene encodes CDR1 SGHAT and CDR2 FQNNGV. Trimming removed 3 bases at V and 6 bases at J, with 13 bases between. There are 14 residues in the CDR3.